This entry lists 19 T cell receptor beta chains sequenced from one sample in a study of cytomegalovirus exposure and HLA in healthy donors. Sequencing used immunoSEQ multiplex PCR; TCRdb keeps in-frame clones, though not all of them. The sample has some 100,000 clones, roughly 90% seen once; the top ten hold more than 2%. Input material: PBMCs. All receptors derive from a woman between 18 and 30 years old in good health and CMV-seronegative.

The V call is TRBV9, the J call TRBJ2-7; possibly TRBD2 for D (7 bases). There are 14 residues in the CDR3. Trimming left V 0 bases short and J 3 bases short, with 10 bases between. Germline values: CDR1 SGDLS, CDR2 YYNGEE. The CDR3: CASSVEGGDYEQYF. As DNA, the CDR3 is TGTGCCAGCAGCGTAGAGGGGGGGGACTACGAGCAGTACTTC.

This clone appeared a few times. V and J are TRBV7-2 and TRBJ1-2; D gene unclear. The CDR3 has 13 amino acids. Trimming took 3 bases from V and 8 from J, leaving 13 bases between them. The V gene's germline CDR1 is SGHTA and CDR2 FQGNSA. The CDR3 sequence is CASSFGREGGYTF. The DNA of the CDR3 is TGTGCCAGCAGCTTCGGACGGGAAGGAGGCTACACCTTC.

V usage is TRBV28 and J usage is TRBJ2-5; D might be TRBD1 (5 bases). Looked up from germline, CDR1 is MDHEN and CDR2 is SYDVKM. The V end was cut by 8 bases, the J end by 4 bases, with 14 bases between. This CDR3 region has 13 residues. The CDR3 DNA sequence: TGTGCCAGCCGCGTCAGGGTGGGAGAGACCCAGTACTTC. Translated: CASRVRVGETQYF.

The chain recombines TRBV2 with TRBJ1-2; no definite D call. The CDR3 length is 14 residues. Germline V CDR1 and CDR2: SNHLY, FYNNEI. Trimming took 6 bases from V and 1 from J, leaving 12 bases between them. Written as DNA, the CDR3 is TGTGCCAGCAGCGCCGGGTTAAATAACTATGGCTACACCTTC. Amino acid sequence: CASSAGLNNYGYTF.

CDR3 sequence reads: CASSLAGGTDTQYF. DNA of the CDR3: TGTGCCAGCAGTCTAGCGGGAGGAACAGATACGCAGTATTTT. The V and J genes are TRBV6-6 and TRBJ2-3; TRBD2 matches 11 bases. This CDR3 has 14 residues. V gave up 5 bases and J gave up 3 bases; unmatched junction bases: 1. Per germline, CDR1 MNHNY and CDR2 SVGAGI (reference sequence).

The rearrangement links TRBV27 to TRBJ1-4; TRBD1 matches 11 bases. The CDR3 runs to 14 residues. V lost 5 bases and J lost 9; bases outside the gene matches: 5. The germline CDR1 and CDR2 sequences are MNHEY and SMNVEV (reference sequence). The DNA of the CDR3 is TGTGCCAGCAGTCTCGGGACAGGGGGACAAAAACTGTTTTTT. It is translated as CASSLGTGGQKLFF.

The chain uses TRBV19 and TRBJ2-7; no definite D call. Trimming cost V 2 bases and J 5 bases, with 13 bases left between them. CDR1 LNHDA and CDR2 SQIVND come from the germline V gene (reference sequence). CDR3 length: 14 amino acids. The CDR3 coding sequence is TGTGCCAGTAGTATAAGCCCCCTTGTTGACGAGCAGTACTTC. It yields the protein CASSISPLVDEQYF.

This clone was observed a single time. V and J are TRBV7-8 and TRBJ1-4; D uncertain. CDR3 size: 14 residues. The germline CDR1 and CDR2 sequences are SGHVS and FQNEAQ. V shed 4 bases and J shed 6 bases, with 12 bases lying between them. Here the CDR3 DNA reads TGTGCCAGCAGCTCGGGAGGTTTGGATGAAAAACTGTTTTTT. Encoded protein: CASSSGGLDEKLFF.

This chain joins TRBV6-5 and TRBJ2-5, with TRBD2 matching over 7 bases. CDR1 and CDR2 from the germline V gene are MNHEY and SVGAGI. The V and J ends lost 0 bases and 7 bases, in that order; junction bases with no gene match: 2. CDR3 size: 13 residues. The CDR3 spells CASSYSRLATQYF. The CDR3 region has the DNA TGTGCCAGCAGTTACTCGAGACTAGCGACCCAGTACTTC.

This sequence joins TRBV30 and TRBJ1-1; TRBD1 matches at 7 bases. With V trimmed by 6 bases and J by 1 base, 11 bases remained unmatched. The CDR3 totals 15 residues. Germline CDR1 reads GTSNPN; CDR2 reads SVGIG (reference sequence). The CDR3 coding sequence is TGTGCCTGTAATCGTGCAGGGGGGTCGAACACTGAAGCTTTCTTT. Protein sequence: CACNRAGGSNTEAFF.

The V call is TRBV27, the J call TRBJ2-1; a possible D gene is TRBD2 (6 bases). The CDR3 spans 13 residues. Germline loops: CDR1 MNHEY, CDR2 SMNVEV (reference sequence). V gave up 3 bases and J gave up 9 bases, with 12 bases separating them. The CDR3 bases are TGTGCCAGCAGTTTTCGCGGGGCGGGTGAGCAGTTCTTC. Protein sequence: CASSFRGAGEQFF.

This clone appeared a single time. The CDR3 is CASSLVGADEQFF. Here the CDR3 DNA reads TGTGCCAGCAGCTTAGTCGGAGCGGATGAGCAGTTCTTC. The chain carries TRBV11-3 and TRBJ2-1, with D tentatively TRBD2 (5 bases). CDR3 length equals 13 residues. V was trimmed by 1 base and J by 8 bases, leaving 9 bases between them. Per germline, CDR1 SGHNT and CDR2 YENEEA.

The rearrangement links TRBV19 to TRBJ2-2, with D hard to call. The CDR3 is made up of 13 amino acids. V lost 5 bases and J lost 6, with 10 bases in between. Germline V lookup: CDR1 LNHDA, CDR2 SQIVND (reference sequence). The CDR3 DNA is TGTGCCAGTAGTTTGGGCTTCGCCGGGGAGCTGTTTTTT. Its translation is CASSLGFAGELFF. Based on the CDR3 plus reference TRBV19 and TRBJ2-2, the full variable domain is DGGITQSPKYLFRKEGQNVTLSCEQNLNHDAMYWYRQDPGQGLRLIYYSQIVNDFQKGDIAEGYSVSREKKESFPLTVTSAQKNPTAFYLCASSLGFAGELFFGEGSRLTVL.

The J gene is TRBJ2-7, the V gene TRBV6-5; 16 bases are a match to TRBD2. With 4 bases clipped from V and 3 bases from J, the junction kept 3 bases outside the gene matches. The CDR3 has 16 amino acids. The germline V gene has CDR1 MNHEY and CDR2 SVGAGI. DNA for the CDR3: TGTGCCAGCAGTTCGGGACTAGCGGGAGGGGGCTACGAGCAGTACTTC. This sequence encodes CASSSGLAGGGYEQYF.

A single count supports this clone. The chain has TRBV15 and TRBJ1-1; the D gene is possibly TRBD1 (6 bases). The CDR3 runs 15 residues. Trimming shortened V by 2 bases and J by 4 bases, and 14 bases separated the two germline ends. Germline V gives CDR1 LNHNV, CDR2 YYDKDF (reference sequence). CDR3 nucleotides: TGTGCCACCAGCAGAAACCTGGGGGCAGGCACTGAAGCTTTCTTT. Translating it yields CATSRNLGAGTEAFF. The full variable domain, rest sourced from reference TRBV15 and TRBJ1-1, is DAMVIQNPRYQVTQFGKPVTLSCSQTLNHNVMYWYQQKSSQAPKLLFHYYDKDFNNEADTPDNFQSRRPNTSFCFLDIRSPGLGDTAMYLCATSRNLGAGTEAFFGQGTRLTVV.

This chain connects TRBV4-1 to TRBJ2-1; 14 bases align to TRBD2. The germline V gene encodes CDR1 MGHRA and CDR2 YSYEKL. The length of the CDR3 is 17 residues. J lost 2 bases, V lost 4 bases, and 4 bases had no gene match. Written as DNA, the CDR3 is TGCGCCAGCAGCCGGGGGGGACTAGCGGGGGCCTACAATGAGCAGTTCTTC. Residues: CASSRGGLAGAYNEQFF.

The genes are TRBV7-2 and TRBJ2-2; D is possibly TRBD1 (6 bases). V was trimmed by 6 bases and J by 2 bases, leaving 16 bases between them. In germline, CDR1 is SGHTA, CDR2 FQGNSA. This CDR3 comprises 16 residues. The CDR3 DNA follows: TGTGCCAGCAGGGGGACCGGGACAAGAAACACCGGGGAGCTGTTTTTT. This sequence encodes CASRGTGTRNTGELFF.

V and J are TRBV4-3 and TRBJ1-1, with D perhaps matching TRBD1 (5 bases). The CDR3 totals 20 residues. Looked up from germline, CDR1 is LGHNA and CDR2 is YSLEER. V was clipped by 0 bases and J by 0 bases, with 23 bases between them. CDR3: CASSQDYLVDTDSLNTEAFF. Written as DNA, the CDR3 is TGCGCCAGCAGCCAAGATTACCTGGTCGATACCGACAGCCTGAACACTGAAGCTTTCTTT.

The J gene is TRBJ2-5, the V gene TRBV7-2, with unresolved D. Germline V CDR1 and CDR2: SGHTA, FQGNSA. There are 17 residues in the CDR3. V was trimmed by 5 bases and J by 2 bases, leaving 21 bases between them. CDR3 sequence (DNA): TGTGCCAGCAGCCCCATTTTAATCGCCCCCCTACAAGAGACCCAGTACTTC. It codes for CASSPILIAPLQETQYF.